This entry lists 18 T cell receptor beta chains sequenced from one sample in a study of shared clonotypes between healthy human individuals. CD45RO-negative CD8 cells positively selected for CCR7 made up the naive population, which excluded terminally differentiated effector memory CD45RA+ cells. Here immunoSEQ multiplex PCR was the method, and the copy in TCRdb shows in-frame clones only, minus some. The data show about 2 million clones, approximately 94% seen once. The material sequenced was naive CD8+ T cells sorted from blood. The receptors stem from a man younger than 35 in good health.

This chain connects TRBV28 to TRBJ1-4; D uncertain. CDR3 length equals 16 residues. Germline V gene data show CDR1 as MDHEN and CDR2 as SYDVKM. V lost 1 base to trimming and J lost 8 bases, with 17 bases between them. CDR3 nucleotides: TGTGCCAGCAGTTTATCCCCGTCACAAGTTGAGGAAAAACTGTTTTTT. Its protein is CASSLSPSQVEEKLFF.

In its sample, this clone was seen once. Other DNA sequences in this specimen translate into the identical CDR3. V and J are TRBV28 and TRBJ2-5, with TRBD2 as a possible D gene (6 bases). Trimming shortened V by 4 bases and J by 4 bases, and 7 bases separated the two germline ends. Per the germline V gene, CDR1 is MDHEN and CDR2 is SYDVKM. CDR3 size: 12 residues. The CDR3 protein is CASSWGGETQYF. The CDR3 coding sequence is TGTGCCAGCAGTTGGGGAGGAGAGACCCAGTACTTC.

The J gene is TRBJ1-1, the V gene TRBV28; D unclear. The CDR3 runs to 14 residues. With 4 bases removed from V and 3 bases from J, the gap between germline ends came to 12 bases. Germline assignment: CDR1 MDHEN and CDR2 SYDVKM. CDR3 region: CASSSLGMHTEAFF. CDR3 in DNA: TGTGCCAGCAGTTCCTTGGGTATGCACACTGAAGCTTTCTTT. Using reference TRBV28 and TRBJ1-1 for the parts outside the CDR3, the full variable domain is DVKVTQSSRYLVKRTGEKVFLECVQDMDHENMFWYRQDPGLGLRLIYFSYDVKMKEKGDIPEGYSVSREKKERFSLILESASTNQTSMYLCASSSLGMHTEAFFGQGTRLTVV.

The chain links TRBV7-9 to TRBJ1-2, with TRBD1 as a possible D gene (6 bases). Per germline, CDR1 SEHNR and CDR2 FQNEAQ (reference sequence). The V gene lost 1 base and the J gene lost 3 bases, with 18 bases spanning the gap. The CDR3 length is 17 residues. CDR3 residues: CASSLDKGVGAHYGYTF. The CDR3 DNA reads TGTGCCAGCAGCTTAGACAAGGGGGTTGGGGCTCACTATGGCTACACCTTC.

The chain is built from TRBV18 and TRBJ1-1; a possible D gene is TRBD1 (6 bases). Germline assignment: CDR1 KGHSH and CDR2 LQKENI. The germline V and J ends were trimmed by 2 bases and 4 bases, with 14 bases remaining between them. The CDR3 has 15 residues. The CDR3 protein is CASSPGGGGFTEAFF. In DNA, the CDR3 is TGTGCCAGCTCACCAGGGGGGGGCGGATTCACTGAAGCTTTCTTT.

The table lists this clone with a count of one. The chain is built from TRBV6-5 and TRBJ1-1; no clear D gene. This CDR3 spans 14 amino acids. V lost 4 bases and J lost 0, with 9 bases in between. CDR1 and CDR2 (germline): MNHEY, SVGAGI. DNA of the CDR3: TGTGCCAGCAGTTCCAATCCTATGAACACTGAAGCTTTCTTT. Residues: CASSSNPMNTEAFF.

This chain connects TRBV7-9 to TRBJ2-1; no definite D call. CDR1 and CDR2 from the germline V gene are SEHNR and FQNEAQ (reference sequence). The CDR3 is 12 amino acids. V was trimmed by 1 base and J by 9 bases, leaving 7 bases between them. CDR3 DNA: TGTGCCAGCAGCTTAGGGTCCGTTGAGCAGTTCTTC. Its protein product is CASSLGSVEQFF.

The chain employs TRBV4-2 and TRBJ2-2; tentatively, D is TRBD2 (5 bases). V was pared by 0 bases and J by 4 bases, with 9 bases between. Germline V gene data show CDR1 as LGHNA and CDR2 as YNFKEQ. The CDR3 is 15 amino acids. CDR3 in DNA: TGTGCCAGCAGCCAAGAAGGCGGACTCACCGGGGAGCTGTTTTTT. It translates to CASSQEGGLTGELFF.

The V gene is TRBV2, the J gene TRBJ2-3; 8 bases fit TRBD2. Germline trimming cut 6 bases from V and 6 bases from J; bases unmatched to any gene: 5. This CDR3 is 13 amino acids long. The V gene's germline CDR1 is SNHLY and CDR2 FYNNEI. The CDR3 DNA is TGTGCCAGCAGGGGACTAGGCTCCGATACGCAGTATTTT. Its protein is CASRGLGSDTQYF.

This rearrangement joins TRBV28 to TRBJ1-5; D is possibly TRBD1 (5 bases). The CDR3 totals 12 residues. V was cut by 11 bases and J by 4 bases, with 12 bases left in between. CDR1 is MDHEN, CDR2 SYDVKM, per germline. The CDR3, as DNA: TGTGCCTGCCAGAGGGGAAATCAGCCCCAGCATTTT. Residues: CACQRGNQPQHF.

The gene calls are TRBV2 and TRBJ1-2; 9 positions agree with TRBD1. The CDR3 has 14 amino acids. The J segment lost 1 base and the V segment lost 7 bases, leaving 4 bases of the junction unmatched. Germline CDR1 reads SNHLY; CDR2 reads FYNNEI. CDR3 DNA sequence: TGTGCCAGCACACAGGGGGCCCTTAACTATGGCTACACCTTC. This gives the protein CASTQGALNYGYTF.

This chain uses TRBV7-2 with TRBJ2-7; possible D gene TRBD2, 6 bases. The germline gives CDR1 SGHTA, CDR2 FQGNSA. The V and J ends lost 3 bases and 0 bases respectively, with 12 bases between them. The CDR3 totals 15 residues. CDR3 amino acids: CASSFGRDYSYEQYF. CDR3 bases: TGTGCCAGCAGCTTTGGGCGGGATTACTCCTACGAGCAGTACTTC.

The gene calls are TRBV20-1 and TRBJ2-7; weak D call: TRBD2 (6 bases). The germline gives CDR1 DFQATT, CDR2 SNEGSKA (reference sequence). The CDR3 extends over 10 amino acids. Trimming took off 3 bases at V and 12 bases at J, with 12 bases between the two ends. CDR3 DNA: TGCAGTGCTAGTTGGCTAGCGCCGTACTTC. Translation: CSASWLAPYF.

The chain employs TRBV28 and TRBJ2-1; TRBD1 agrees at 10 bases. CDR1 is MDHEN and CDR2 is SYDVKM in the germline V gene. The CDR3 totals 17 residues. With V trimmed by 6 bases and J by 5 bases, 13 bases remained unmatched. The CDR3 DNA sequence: TGTGCCAGCAGGCTTGATACCGGGACAGGGGTAGACAATGAGCAGTTCTTC. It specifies CASRLDTGTGVDNEQFF.

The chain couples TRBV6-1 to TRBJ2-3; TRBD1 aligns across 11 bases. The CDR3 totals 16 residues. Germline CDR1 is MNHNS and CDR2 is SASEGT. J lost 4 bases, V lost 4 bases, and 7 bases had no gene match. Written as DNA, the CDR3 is TGTGCCAGCAGTGTACCGGGACAGGGGGAAGCAGATACGCAGTATTTT. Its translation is CASSVPGQGEADTQYF.

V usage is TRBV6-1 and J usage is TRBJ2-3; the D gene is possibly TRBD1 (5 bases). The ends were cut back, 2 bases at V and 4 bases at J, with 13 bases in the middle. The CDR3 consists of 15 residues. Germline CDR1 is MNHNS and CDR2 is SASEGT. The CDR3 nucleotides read TGTGCCAGCAGTGAATTCAGGGCCTACGCAGATACGCAGTATTTT. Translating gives CASSEFRAYADTQYF.

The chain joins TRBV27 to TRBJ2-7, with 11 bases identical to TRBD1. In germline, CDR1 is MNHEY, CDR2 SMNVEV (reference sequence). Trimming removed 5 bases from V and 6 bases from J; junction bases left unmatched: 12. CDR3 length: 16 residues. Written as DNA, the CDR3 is TGTGCCAGCAGTGAAGGACAGGGGGCGGAATTCGGCGAGCAGTACTTC. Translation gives CASSEGQGAEFGEQYF.

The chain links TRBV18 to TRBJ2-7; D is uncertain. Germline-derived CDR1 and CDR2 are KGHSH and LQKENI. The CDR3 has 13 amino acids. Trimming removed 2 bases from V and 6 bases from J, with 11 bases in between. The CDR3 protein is CASSPAQITEQYF. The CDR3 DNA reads TGTGCCAGCTCACCAGCGCAAATTACCGAGCAGTACTTC.